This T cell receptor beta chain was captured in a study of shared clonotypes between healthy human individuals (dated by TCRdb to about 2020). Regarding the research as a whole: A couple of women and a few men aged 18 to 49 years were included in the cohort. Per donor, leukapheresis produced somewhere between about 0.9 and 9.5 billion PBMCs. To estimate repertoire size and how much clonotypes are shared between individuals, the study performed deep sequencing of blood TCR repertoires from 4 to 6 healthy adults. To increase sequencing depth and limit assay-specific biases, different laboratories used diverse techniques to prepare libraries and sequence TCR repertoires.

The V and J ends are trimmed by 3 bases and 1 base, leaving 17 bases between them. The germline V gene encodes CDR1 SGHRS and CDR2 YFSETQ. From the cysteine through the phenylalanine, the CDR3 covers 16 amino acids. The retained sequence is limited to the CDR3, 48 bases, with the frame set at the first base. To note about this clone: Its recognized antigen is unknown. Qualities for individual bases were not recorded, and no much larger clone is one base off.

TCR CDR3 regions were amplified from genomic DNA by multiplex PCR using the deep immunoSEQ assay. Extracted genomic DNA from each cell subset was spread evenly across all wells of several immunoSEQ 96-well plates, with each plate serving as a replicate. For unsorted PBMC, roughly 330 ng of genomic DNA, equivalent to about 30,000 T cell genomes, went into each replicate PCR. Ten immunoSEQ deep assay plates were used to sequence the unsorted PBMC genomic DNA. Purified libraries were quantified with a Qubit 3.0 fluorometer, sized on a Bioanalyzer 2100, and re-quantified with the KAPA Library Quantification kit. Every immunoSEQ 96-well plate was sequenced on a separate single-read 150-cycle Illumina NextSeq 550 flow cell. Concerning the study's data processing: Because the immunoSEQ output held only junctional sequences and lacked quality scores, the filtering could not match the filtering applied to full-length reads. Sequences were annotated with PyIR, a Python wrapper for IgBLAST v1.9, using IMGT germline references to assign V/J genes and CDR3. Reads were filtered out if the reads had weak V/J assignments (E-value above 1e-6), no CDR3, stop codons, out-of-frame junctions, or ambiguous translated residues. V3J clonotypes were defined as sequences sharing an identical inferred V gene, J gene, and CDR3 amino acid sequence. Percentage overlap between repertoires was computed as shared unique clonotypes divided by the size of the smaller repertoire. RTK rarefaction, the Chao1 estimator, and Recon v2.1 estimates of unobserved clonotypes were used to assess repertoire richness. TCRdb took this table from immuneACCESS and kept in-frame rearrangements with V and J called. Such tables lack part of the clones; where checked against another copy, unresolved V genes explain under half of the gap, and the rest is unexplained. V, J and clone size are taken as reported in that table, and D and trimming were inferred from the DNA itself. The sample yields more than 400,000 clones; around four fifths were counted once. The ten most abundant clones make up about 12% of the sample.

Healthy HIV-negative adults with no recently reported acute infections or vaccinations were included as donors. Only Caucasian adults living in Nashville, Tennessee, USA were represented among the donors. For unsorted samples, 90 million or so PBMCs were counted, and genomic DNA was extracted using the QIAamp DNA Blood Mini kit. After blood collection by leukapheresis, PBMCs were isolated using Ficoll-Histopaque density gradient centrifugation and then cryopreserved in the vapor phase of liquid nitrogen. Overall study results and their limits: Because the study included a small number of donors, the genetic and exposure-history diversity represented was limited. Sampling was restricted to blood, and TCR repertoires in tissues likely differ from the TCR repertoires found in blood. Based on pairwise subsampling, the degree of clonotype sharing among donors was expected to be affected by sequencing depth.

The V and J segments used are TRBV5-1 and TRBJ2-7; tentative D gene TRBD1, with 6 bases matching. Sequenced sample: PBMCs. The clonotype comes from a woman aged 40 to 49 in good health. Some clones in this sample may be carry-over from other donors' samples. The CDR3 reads CASSSGQLRDSYEQYF. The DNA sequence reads TGCGCCAGCAGCTCGGGACAACTAAGGGATTCCTACGAGCAGTACTTC.